The sequence of this T cell receptor (beta chain) was determined in a study of post-analysis software for immune sequencing data. About this clonotype itself: Its target is not known.

Notes on the study in general: Multiple sclerosis patients showed significantly lower normalized Chao1 diversity than controls did. A few TRBV segments occurring more often in patients than controls included TRBV5-6, TRBV5-1 and TRBV20-1.

V was shortened by 0 bases and J by 8 bases, with 8 bases between the two germline ends. Per germline, CDR1 DFQATT and CDR2 SNEGSKA (reference sequence). The CDR3 length is 12 residues. Prepared TCR beta cDNA libraries contained unique molecular identifiers. TCRdb re-called the PCR reads with MiXCR, one entry per CDR3 protein. The sample shows about 430,000 distinct CDR3 sequences, less than 40% of them seen only once. Sequenced: blood. V is TRBV20-1 and J is TRBJ2-1; D is possibly TRBD1 (5 bases). The source of this sequence is a girl aged 2 to 10 with multiple sclerosis. CDR3 DNA sequence: TGCAGTGCTAGAGACAGGGTGGATGAGCAGTTCTTC. It yields the protein CSARDRVDEQFF.